These T cell receptor beta chains were read from a single sample in a study of early T cells in non-severe SARS-CoV-2 infection. TCRdb re-analysed the 5' RACE reads in MiXCR, keeping a single row per CDR3 protein. The table shows almost 30,000 distinct CDR3 sequences, with 5.7% occurring only once. The specimen was whole blood. Receptor source: an adult who was a healthcare worker with PCR-confirmed SARS-CoV-2 infection or an uninfected control (not recorded which). CDR3s include the opening cysteine and the closing phenylalanine or tryptophan. The order of the fields is D gene, J gene, V gene, clone size, CDR3 DNA, CDR3 protein. The D gene is left open where the match is weak. Some rows mark clone size as missing; the rest say once, few, many or name a class of expanded clone.

>TRBD1|TRBJ1-4|TRBV5-5|many
TGTGCCAGCAGCTTGGTATTTGGGACAGACGAAAAACTGTTTTTT
CASSLVFGTDEKLFF
>NA|TRBJ2-7|TRBV6-6|many
TGTGCCAGCAGTTCAGGGACGGGGTACGAGCAGTACTTC
CASSSGTGYEQYF
>NA|TRBJ2-7|TRBV6-5|few
TGTGCCAGCAGTACCGGGGACGGGTCCTACGAGCAGTACTTC
CASSTGDGSYEQYF
>TRBD1|TRBJ1-1|TRBV12-3/TRBV12-4|many
TGTGCCAGCAGGACCACAGGGGGCGTATCAGACGCTTTCTTT
CASRTTGGVSDAFF
>TRBD2|TRBJ2-3|TRBV12-3/TRBV12-4|many
TGTGCCAGCAGGACAAGACTAGCGGGGGGACAGACAGATACGCAGTATTTT
CASRTRLAGGQTDTQYF
>NA|TRBJ1-1|TRBV4-3|medium-sized
TGCGCCAGCAGCCAAGAAGCGTTCGCCACTGAAGCTTTCTTT
CASSQEAFATEAFF
>NA|TRBJ1-2|TRBV2|many
TGTGCCAGCAGTGAAGACGGCCCCTATGGCTACACCTTC
CASSEDGPYGYTF
>NA|TRBJ2-7|TRBV7-2|many
TGTGCCAGCAGCTTAGATTACGCTGCCTACGAGCAGTACTTC
CASSLDYAAYEQYF
>NA|TRBJ2-2|TRBV20-1|many
TGCAGTGCTAAGGTCAATATCTACACCGGGGAGCTGTTTTTT
CSAKVNIYTGELFF
>NA|TRBJ1-2|TRBV28|many
TGTGCCAGCAGTATCCGTTACTATGGCTACACCTTC
CASSIRYYGYTF
>NA|TRBJ1-5|TRBV20-1|NA
TGCAGTGCTGGGGACGGGATGGCTCAGCCCCAGCATTTT
CSAGDGMAQPQHF
>TRBD1|TRBJ2-7|TRBV6-5|many
TGTGCCAGCAGTTACTCGGCAGGGGGCATTTACGAGCAGTACTTC
CASSYSAGGIYEQYF